This T cell receptor (beta chain) was captured in a study of cytomegalovirus exposure and HLA in healthy donors. Looking at the study overall: Previous work identified roughly 120 million unique TCR beta sequences from around 180 million T cells. In an early release, HLA-typed donors contributed 77 million or so unique TCR sequences. Findings and limits, study-wide: At a 0.05 false discovery rate, a later analysis found some 17,000 TCR beta sequences to be associated with HLA alleles.

A remark on this clone: Its matching antigen is unknown.

PCR employed 60 Vbeta and 13 Jbeta primers. Data came from immunoSEQ multiplex PCR; TCRdb stores just in-frame clones and leaves some out. The sample shows about 140,000 clones, 55% to 80% of them seen only once. The TCR was taken from a woman in her thirties or forties in good health and CMV-seronegative. The sample was PBMCs.

For the CDR3, the DNA is TGTGCCAGCAGCCAACCGGGACAGTACGAAAAACTGTTTTTT. Residues: CASSQPGQYEKLFF. The rearrangement uses TRBV14 and TRBJ1-4; 7 positions match TRBD1. Germline CDR1 is SGHDN and CDR2 is FVKESK. This CDR3 comprises 14 residues. V was clipped by 2 bases and J by 8 bases; unmatched bases: 5.